The present entry profiles one TCR beta chain with its context. This clonotype was seen many times. The target of this receptor is not known. No clone much larger than this one lies a single base away; base qualities are absent. The sequencer was an Illumina HiSeq 2500. Quantitative 5'-RACE with molecular barcodes was used to prepare TCR beta libraries. In the original analysis: A new computational method, built on a probabilistic model of VDJ rearrangement, was used to identify disease-linked TCR variants. The raw public reads went through TCRdb reprocessing: fastp at Q25, MiXCR clone calling, in-frame beta chains kept. Rows with one shared CDR3 protein collapse into an entry with the most common genes and DNA. For this entry, the V and J calls and clone size follow TCRdb and not the study's own pipeline. The sample yields hundreds of thousands of distinct CDR3 sequences; roughly 26% were counted once. About 7% of the sample goes to the ten largest clones.

The germline V gene yields SGHRS for CDR1 and YFSETQ for CDR2. Measured from the cysteine to the phenylalanine, the CDR3 is 16 residues long. The read is trimmed to its CDR3 DNA, 48 bases read in frame from base 1. The V and J ends are trimmed by 0 bases and 1 base, leaving 13 bases between them. The data are from a study of CD8 T cells in ankylosing spondylitis listed by TCRdb under 2017. General notes on the study: The study profiled T cell receptor beta repertoires in healthy donors and ankylosing spondylitis patients to find disease-linked TCR variants. In total, the full study cohort was made up of 85 to 140 healthy donors and more than 20 ankylosing spondylitis patients. Peripheral blood samples were taken, and synovial fluid was additionally collected from ankylosing spondylitis patients. Overall results and qualifications from the work: The disease-linked clones showed a CD8+ phenotype and occurred at relatively low frequencies in peripheral blood. Blood from ankylosing spondylitis patients appeared to be characterized by a TCR beta motif made up of under ten highly homologous amino acid variants. The disease-linked clones were reported to be significantly enriched in matched synovial fluid samples from ankylosing spondylitis patients. Some TCR beta motif variants had previously been reported in synovial fluid and blood of reactive arthritis patients, which suggested common disease-initiation mechanisms.

The sequencing input was blood, either unsorted or a sorted T cell fraction (not recorded which). Recombination linked TRBV5-1 to TRBJ2-5; a tentative D call is TRBD2 (6 bases match). The source of this sequence is a male donor with ankylosing spondylitis or in good health (not recorded which). In nucleotide form, the sequence is TGCGCCAGCAGCTTGGATGGGGGGATCGGCCAAGAGACCCAGTACTTC. Its protein is CASSLDGGIGQETQYF.